The entry below gives a single TCR beta chain sequence along with its context. Its matching antigen is unknown. This specimen belongs to a study of T-cell memory formation after mild COVID-19. The overall study: TCR clusters were largely donor specific. Study-level points and caveats: Contracting clones, day 15 to 85, had balanced CD4/CD8, and later expanders favored CD4+. Second-wave clones peaking on day 37 lacked confirmed SARS-CoV-2 specificity. Pre-infection memory held some responding clones, suggesting pre-existing cross-reactive T cells responded.

The V gene lost 2 bases and the J gene lost 7 bases, with 9 bases spanning the gap. The germline V gene has CDR1 GTSNPN and CDR2 SVGIG (reference sequence). The CDR3 contains 13 residues. MiXCR, applied by TCRdb to the 5' RACE reads, yields one record per CDR3 protein. The sample lists 40,000 to 60,000 distinct CDR3 sequences; 10% to 15% were seen once. Material: PBMCs or a T cell subset sorted from them (not recorded which). This clonotype was sampled from a man younger than 35 who had mild COVID-19 (a few samples of this study predate the infection). Cell type and time point are not known. The V gene is TRBV30, the J gene TRBJ1-6; D uncertain. CDR3 protein: CAWSSLQNSPLHF. The CDR3 DNA reads TGTGCCTGGAGTTCACTACAGAATTCACCCCTCCACTTT.